The T cell receptor (beta chain) described here comes from a study of T cell changes during pregnancy in multiple sclerosis. The table came from immunoSEQ multiplex PCR; TCRdb's copy has only in-frame clones and leaves some out. Of 45,000 to 55,000 clones in the sample, roughly 90% were seen once. This CDR3 is 12 amino acids long. Trimming took 5 bases from V and 9 from J; bases not matched to a gene: 6. Per the germline V gene, CDR1 is SEHNR and CDR2 is FQNEAQ (reference sequence). The rearrangement links TRBV7-9 to TRBJ1-2, with 7 positions matching TRBD1. This TCR derives from a female donor in good health, enrolled as a control in a pregnancy study. Sequenced here: CD4+ T cells from peripheral blood mononuclear cells, sampled after pregnancy. Here the CDR3 DNA reads TGTGCCAGCAGCCCCCGACAGGGTCGCTACACCTTC. Its protein product is CASSPRQGRYTF.